The present T cell receptor beta chain was sequenced within a study of Ad26.COV2.S vaccination and SARS-CoV-2 variants. Data came from immunoSEQ multiplex PCR; TCRdb stores just in-frame clones and leaves some out. The sample consists of roughly 420,000 clones, 88% of them appearing once. The CDR3 length is 14 residues. Germline V gives CDR1 MNHNY, CDR2 SVGAGI (reference sequence). The trim removed 5 bases at V and 7 bases at J, leaving 7 bases unmatched. Noted treatment: some 19 received Ad26.COV2.S at low or high dose, single or two shots; several received placebo; per-sample allocation not given. Day 63 following the first vaccine or placebo injection was when the samples were taken.

The chain combines TRBV6-6 with TRBJ2-1; TRBD1 agrees at 8 bases. The TCR sequence derives from a person aged 18-65 years who received the Ad26.COV2.S COVID-19 vaccine or a placebo. Source: peripheral blood, taken in a trial of Ad26.COV2.S vaccine versus placebo. The DNA of the CDR3 is TGTGCCAGCAGTAAAACAGGGGGTAGGAATGAGCAGTTCTTC. This sequence encodes CASSKTGGRNEQFF.